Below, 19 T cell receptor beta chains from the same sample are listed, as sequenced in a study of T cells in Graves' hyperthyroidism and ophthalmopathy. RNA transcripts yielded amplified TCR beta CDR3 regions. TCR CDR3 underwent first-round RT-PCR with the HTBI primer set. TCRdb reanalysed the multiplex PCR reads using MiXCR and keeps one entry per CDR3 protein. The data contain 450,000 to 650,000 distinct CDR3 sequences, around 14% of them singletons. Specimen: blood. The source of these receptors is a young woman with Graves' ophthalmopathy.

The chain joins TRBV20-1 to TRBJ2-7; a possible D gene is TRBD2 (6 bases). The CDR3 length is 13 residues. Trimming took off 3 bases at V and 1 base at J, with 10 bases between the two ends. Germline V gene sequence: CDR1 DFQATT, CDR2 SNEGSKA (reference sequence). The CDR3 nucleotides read TGCAGTGCTAGGGGGACTCGATCCTACGAGCAGTACTTC. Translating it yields CSARGTRSYEQYF.

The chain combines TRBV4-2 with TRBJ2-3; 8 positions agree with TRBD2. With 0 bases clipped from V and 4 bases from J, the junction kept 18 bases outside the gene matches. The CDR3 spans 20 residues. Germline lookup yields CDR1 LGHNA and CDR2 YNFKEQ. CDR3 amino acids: CASSQDHGLASGYPADTQYF. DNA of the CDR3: TGTGCCAGCAGCCAAGATCATGGGTTAGCTAGCGGGTACCCCGCAGATACGCAGTATTTT.

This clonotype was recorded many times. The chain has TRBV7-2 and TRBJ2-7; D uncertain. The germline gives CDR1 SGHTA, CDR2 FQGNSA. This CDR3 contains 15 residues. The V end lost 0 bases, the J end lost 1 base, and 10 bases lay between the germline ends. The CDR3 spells CASSLARATSYEQYF. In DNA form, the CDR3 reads TGTGCCAGCAGCTTAGCGCGCGCCACTTCCTACGAGCAGTACTTC.

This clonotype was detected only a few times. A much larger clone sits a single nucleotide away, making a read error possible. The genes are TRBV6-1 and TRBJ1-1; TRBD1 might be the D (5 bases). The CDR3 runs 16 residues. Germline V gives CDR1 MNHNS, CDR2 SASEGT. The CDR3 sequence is CASREWETEINTEALF. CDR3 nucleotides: TGTGCCAGCAGGGAGTGGGAGACAGAGATCAACACTGAAGCTCTCTTT.

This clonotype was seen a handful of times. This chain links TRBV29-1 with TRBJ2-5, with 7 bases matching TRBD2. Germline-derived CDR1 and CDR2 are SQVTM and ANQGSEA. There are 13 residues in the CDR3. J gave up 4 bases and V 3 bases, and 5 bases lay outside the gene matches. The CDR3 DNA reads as TGCAGCGTTGATTGGGGGGGGGTAGAGACCCAGTACTTC. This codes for CSVDWGGVETQYF.

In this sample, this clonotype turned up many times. The CDR3 protein is CASSQDPSGRNEQFF. The CDR3 DNA is TGTGCCAGCAGCCAAGATCCTAGCGGGCGCAATGAGCAGTTCTTC. The chain carries TRBV3-1 and TRBJ2-1; TRBD2 matches 8 bases. CDR1 and CDR2 (germline): LGHDT, YNNKEL (reference sequence). The CDR3 has 15 residues. V lost 0 bases and J lost 6; bases outside the gene matches: 4.

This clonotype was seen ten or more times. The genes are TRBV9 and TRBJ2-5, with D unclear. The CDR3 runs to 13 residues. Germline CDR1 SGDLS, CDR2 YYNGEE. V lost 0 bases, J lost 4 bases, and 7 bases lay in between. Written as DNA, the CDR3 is TGTGCCAGCAGCGTAGAGCCGAGAGAGACCCAGTACTTC. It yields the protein CASSVEPRETQYF.

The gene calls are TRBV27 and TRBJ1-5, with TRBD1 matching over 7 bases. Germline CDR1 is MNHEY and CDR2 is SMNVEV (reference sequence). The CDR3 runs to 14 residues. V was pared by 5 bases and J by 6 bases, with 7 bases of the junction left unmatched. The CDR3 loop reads CASSVAGGSQPQHF. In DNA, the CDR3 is TGTGCCAGCAGTGTAGCAGGGGGAAGTCAGCCCCAGCATTTT.

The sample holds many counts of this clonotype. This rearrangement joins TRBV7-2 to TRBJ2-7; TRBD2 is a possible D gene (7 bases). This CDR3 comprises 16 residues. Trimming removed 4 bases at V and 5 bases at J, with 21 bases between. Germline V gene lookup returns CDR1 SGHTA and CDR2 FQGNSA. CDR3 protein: CASSSRSGGRAHEQYF. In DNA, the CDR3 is TGTGCCAGCAGCTCTAGATCGGGGGGCAGGGCGCACGAGCAGTACTTC.

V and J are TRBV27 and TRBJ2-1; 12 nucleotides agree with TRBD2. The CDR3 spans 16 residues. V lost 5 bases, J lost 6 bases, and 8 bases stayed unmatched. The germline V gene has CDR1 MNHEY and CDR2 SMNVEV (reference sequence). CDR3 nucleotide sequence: TGTGCCAGCAGTCCCCGGACTAGCGGGACCCCCAATGAGCAGTTCTTC. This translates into CASSPRTSGTPNEQFF.

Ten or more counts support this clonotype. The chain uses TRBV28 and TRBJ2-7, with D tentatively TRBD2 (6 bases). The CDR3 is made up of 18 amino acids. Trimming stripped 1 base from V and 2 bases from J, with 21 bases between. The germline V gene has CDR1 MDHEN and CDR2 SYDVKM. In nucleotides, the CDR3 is TGTGCCAGCAGTTTATCGGGCGGGGCGGGACCATATACCTACGAGCAGTACTTC. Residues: CASSLSGGAGPYTYEQYF.

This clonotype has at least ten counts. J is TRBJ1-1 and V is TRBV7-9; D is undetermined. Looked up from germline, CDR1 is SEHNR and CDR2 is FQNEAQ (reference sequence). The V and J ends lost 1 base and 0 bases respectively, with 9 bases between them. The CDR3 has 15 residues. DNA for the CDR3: TGTGCCAGCAGCTTAGGTCGCCCGATGAACACTGAAGCTTTCTTT. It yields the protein CASSLGRPMNTEAFF.

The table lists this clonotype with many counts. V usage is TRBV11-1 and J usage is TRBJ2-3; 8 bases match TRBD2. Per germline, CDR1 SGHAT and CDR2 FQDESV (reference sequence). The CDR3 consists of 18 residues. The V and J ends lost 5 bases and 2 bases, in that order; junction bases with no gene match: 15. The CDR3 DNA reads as TGTGCCAGCAGCCTCCGCCCTACCAAGACTAGCGACACAGATACGCAGTATTTT. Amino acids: CASSLRPTKTSDTDTQYF.

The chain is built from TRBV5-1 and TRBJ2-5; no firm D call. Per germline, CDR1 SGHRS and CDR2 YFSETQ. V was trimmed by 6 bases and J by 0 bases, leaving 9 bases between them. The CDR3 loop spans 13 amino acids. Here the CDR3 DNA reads TGCGCCAGCAAAGACTCCTACCAAGAGACCCAGTACTTC. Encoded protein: CASKDSYQETQYF. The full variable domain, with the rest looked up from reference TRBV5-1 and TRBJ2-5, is KAGVTQTPRYLIKTRGQQVTLSCSPISGHRSVSWYQQTPGQGLQFLFEYFSETQRNKGNFPGRFSGRQFSNSRSEMNVSTLELGDSALYLCASKDSYQETQYFGPGTRLLVL.

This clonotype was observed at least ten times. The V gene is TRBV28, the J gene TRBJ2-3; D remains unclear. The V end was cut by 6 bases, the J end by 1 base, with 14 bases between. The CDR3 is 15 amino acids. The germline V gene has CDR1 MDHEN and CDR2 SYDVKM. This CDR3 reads CASSSTVVGTDTQYF. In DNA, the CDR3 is TGTGCCAGCAGCTCGACCGTGGTTGGCACAGATACGCAGTATTTT.

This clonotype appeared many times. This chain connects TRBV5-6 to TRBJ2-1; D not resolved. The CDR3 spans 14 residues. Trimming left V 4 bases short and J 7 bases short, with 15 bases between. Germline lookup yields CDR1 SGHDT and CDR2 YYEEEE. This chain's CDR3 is CASSTLIYPNEQFF. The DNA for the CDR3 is TGTGCCAGCAGCACCTTGATCTACCCGAATGAGCAGTTCTTC.

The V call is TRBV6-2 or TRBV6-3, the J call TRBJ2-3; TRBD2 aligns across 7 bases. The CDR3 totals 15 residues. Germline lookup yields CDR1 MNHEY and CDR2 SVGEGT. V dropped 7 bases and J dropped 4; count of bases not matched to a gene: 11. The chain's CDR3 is CASTPLSGNSDTQYF. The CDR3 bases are TGTGCCAGCACCCCATTAAGCGGGAACTCAGATACGCAGTATTTT.

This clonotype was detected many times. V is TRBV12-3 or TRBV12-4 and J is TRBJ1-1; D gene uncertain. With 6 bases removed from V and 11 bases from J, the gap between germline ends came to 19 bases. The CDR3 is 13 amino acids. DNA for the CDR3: TGTGCCAGCAGCCCCACAGTTGCCATGGCGGCTTTCTTT. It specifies CASSPTVAMAAFF.

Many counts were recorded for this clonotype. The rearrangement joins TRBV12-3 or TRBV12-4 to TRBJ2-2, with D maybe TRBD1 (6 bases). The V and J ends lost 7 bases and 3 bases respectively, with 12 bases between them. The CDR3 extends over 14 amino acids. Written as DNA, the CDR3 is TGTGCCAGCATCGGCAGGGGATACACCGGGGAGCTGTTTTTT. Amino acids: CASIGRGYTGELFF.